Sequencing of this T cell receptor (beta chain) was carried out in a study of regulatory T cells in long-lasting Graves disease. Study-wide points: The researchers studied only peripheral blood, not thyroid tissue.

Libraries of TCR beta came from iRepertoire HTBI primers plus Arm-PCR of CDR3 regions. TCRdb re-analysed the multiplex PCR reads in MiXCR, keeping a single row per CDR3 protein. Of a few hundred thousand distinct CDR3 sequences detected, approximately 18% appear once; the ten largest clones hold roughly 15%. This clonotype appeared a few times. What it recognizes is unknown. The sample's time point: newly diagnosed GD, antithyroid drugs for less than 3 months. There was RNA extracted from PBMCs, and the TCR library was made from it. These records were also assigned to another study, of T cells in Graves' hyperthyroidism and ophthalmopathy. In that study: Each diagnosis was grounded in clinical symptoms, serum thyroxine and TRAb, thyroid ultrasound, and orbital computed tomography.

The TCR comes from a woman aged 25 to 39 with Graves disease. Source: peripheral blood mononuclear cells (PBMCs), taken at new diagnosis, from a patient treated with antithyroid drugs.

Written as DNA, the CDR3 is TGTGCCAGCATGAAGGGAATGAACACTGAAGCTTTCTTT. It is translated as CASMKGMNTEAFF. This chain joins TRBV7-6 and TRBJ1-1; D gene ambiguous. The CDR3 is 13 amino acids. Germline CDR1 SGHVS, CDR2 FNYEAQ. Trimming took 7 bases from V and 0 from J, leaving 9 bases between them.